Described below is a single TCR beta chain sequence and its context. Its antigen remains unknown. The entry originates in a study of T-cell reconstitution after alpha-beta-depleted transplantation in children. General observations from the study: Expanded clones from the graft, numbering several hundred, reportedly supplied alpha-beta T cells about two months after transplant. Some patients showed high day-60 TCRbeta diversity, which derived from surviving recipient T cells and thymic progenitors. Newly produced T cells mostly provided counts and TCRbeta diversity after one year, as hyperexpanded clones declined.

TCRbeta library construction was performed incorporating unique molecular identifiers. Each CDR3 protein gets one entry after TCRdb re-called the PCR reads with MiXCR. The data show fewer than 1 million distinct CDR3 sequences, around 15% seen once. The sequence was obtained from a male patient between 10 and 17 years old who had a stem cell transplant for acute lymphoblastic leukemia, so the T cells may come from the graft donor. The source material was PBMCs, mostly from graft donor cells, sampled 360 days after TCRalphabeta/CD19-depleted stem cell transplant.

The CDR3 here is CSARGTGSRYEQYF. In nucleotides, the CDR3 is TGCAGTGCTAGAGGGACAGGGTCCCGATACGAGCAGTACTTC. V is TRBV20-1 and J is TRBJ2-7; TRBD1 agrees at 8 bases. V lost 1 base to trimming and J lost 4 bases; unmatched junction nucleotides: 6. Germline assignment: CDR1 DFQATT and CDR2 SNEGSKA (reference sequence). This CDR3 is built from 14 residues.